This T cell receptor beta chain was sequenced in a study of high-grade serous ovarian cancer treatment subgroups. Study-level information: On average, approximately 14,000 reads and 6,000 to 7,500 unique TCR beta rearrangements were obtained per sample.

In germline, CDR1 is SGHVS, CDR2 FQNEAQ. The CDR3 has 16 residues. Trimming shortened V by 0 bases and J by 0 bases, and 9 bases separated the two germline ends. Broader study findings: Same-patient tumor repertoires overlapped at roughly 0.095 to 0.85; different patients barely overlapped. Without spatial data, bulk sequencing limits insight into HGSC tumor diversity.

Points on this clone: Its antigen is not known.

Some clones are missing from TCRdb's copy, which holds only in-frame ones; the method was immunoSEQ multiplex PCR. The sample lists more than 35,000 clones, about 79% occurring once. Tumor tissue was taken before any definitive surgery or chemotherapy was given. The sample was tumor tissue. The source of this sequence is a human donor with high-grade serous ovarian cancer. The rearrangement joins TRBV7-8 to TRBJ1-3; D not resolved. In DNA form, the CDR3 reads TGTGCCAGCAGCTTAGCGGGTCTTGGCTCTGGAAACACCATATATTTT. Protein sequence: CASSLAGLGSGNTIYF.